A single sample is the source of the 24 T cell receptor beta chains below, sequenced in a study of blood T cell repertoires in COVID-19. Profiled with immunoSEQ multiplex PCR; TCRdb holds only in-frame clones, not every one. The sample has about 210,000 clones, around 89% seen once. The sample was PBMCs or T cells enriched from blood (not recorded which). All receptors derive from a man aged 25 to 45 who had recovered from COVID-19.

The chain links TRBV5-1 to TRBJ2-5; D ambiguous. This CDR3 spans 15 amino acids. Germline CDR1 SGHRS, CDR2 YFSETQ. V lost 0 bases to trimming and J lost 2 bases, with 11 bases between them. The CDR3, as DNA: TGCGCCAGCAGCTTGGCCCCCCGTGTTCAAGAGACCCAGTACTTC. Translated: CASSLAPRVQETQYF.

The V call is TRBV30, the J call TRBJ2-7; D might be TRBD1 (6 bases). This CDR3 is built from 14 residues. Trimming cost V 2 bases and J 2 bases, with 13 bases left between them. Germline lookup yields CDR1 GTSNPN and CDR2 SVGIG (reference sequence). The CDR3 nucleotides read TGTGCCTGGAGTAGGCAGGGGCAAACCTACGAGCAGTACTTC. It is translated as CAWSRQGQTYEQYF.

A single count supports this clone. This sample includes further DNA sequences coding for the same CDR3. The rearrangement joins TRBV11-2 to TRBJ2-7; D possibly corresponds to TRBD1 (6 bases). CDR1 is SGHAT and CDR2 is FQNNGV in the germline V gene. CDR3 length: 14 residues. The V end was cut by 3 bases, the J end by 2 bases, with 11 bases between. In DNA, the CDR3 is TGTGCCAGCAGCTTGGGGCAGGGGACCTACGAGCAGTACTTC. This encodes CASSLGQGTYEQYF.

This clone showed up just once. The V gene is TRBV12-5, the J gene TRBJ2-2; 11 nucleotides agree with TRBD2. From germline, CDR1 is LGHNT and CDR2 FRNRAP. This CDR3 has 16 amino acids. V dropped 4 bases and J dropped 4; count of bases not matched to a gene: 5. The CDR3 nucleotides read TGTGCTAGTGGTTCCCCTGGGACTAGCGGCACCGGGGAGCTGTTTTTT. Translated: CASGSPGTSGTGELFF.

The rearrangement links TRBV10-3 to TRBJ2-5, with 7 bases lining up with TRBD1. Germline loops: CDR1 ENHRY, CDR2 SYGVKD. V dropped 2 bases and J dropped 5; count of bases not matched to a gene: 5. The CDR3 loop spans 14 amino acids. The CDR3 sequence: CAISETGARETQYF. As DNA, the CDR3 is TGTGCCATCAGTGAGACAGGGGCGCGGGAGACCCAGTACTTC.

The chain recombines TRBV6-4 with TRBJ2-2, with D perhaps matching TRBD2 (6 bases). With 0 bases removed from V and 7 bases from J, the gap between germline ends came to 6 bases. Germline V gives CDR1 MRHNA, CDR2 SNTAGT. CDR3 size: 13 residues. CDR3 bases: TGTGCCAGCAGTGACTCGACTAGCGGGGAGCTGTTTTTT. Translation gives CASSDSTSGELFF.

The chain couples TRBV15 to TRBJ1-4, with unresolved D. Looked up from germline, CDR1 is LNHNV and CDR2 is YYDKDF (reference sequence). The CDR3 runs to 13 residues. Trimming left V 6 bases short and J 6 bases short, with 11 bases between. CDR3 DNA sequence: TGTGCCACCAGTCCCCGTAACTATGAAAAACTGTTTTTT. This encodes CATSPRNYEKLFF.

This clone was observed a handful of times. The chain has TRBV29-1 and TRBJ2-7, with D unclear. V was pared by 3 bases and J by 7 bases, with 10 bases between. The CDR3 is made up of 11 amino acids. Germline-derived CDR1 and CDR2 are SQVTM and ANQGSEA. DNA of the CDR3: TGCAGCGTTGATACGGTCGGGGAGCAGTACTTC. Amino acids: CSVDTVGEQYF.

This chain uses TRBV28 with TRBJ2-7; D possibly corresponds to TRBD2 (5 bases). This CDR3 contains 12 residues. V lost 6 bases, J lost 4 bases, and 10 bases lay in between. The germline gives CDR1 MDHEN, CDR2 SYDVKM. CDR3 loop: CASRSSGYEQYF. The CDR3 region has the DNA TGTGCCAGCAGGTCAAGCGGTTACGAGCAGTACTTC.

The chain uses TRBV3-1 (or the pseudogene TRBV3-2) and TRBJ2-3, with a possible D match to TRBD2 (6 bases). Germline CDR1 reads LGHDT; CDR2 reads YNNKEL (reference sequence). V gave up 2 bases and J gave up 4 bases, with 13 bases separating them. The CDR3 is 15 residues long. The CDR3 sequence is CASSQNLGGPDTQYF. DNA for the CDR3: TGTGCCAGCAGCCAAAATCTCGGGGGACCAGATACGCAGTATTTT.

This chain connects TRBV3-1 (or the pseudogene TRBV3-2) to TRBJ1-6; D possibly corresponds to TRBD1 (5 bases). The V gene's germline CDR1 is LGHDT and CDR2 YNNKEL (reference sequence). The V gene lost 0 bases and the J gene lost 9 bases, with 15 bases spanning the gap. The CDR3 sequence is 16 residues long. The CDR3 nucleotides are TGTGCCAGCAGCCAAGATTCGCGGGGGGGACGTTCACCCCTCCACTTT. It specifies CASSQDSRGGRSPLHF.

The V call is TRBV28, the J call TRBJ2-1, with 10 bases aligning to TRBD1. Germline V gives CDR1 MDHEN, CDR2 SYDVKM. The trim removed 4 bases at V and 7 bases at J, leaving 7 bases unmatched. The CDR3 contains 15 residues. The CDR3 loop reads CASSYRDRGYNEQFF. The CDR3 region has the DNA TGTGCCAGCAGTTACCGGGACAGGGGCTATAATGAGCAGTTCTTC.

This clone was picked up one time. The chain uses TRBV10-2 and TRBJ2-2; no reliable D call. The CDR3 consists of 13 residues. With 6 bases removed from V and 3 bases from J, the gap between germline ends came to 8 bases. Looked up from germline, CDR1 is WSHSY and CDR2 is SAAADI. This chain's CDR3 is CASRVRDTGELFF. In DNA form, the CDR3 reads TGCGCCAGCAGAGTACGAGACACCGGGGAGCTGTTTTTT.

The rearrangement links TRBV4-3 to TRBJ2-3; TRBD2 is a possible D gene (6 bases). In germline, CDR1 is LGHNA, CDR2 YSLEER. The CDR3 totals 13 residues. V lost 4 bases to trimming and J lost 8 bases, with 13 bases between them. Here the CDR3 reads CASSPEMGGTQYF. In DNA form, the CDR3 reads TGCGCCAGCAGCCCAGAGATGGGGGGTACGCAGTATTTT.

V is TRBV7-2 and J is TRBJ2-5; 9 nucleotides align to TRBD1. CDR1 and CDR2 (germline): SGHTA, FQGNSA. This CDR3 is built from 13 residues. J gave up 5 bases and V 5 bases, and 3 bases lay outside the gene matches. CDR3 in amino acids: CASSTGTGETQYF. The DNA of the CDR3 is TGTGCCAGCAGCACCGGGACAGGGGAGACCCAGTACTTC.

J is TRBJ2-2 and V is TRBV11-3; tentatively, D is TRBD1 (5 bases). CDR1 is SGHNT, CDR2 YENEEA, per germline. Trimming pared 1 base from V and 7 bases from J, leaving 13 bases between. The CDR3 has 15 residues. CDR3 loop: CASSLVTEGSGELFF. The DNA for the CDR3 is TGTGCCAGCAGCTTAGTGACAGAAGGTAGCGGGGAGCTGTTTTTT.

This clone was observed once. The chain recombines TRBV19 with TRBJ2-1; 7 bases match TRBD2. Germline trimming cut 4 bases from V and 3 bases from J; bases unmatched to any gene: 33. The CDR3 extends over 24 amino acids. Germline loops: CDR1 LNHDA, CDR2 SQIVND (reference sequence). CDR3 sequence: CASSNPGRAAHQTGLGEGYNEQFF. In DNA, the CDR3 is TGTGCCAGTAGTAACCCCGGAAGGGCAGCGCATCAAACCGGACTAGGGGAGGGCTACAATGAGCAGTTCTTC.

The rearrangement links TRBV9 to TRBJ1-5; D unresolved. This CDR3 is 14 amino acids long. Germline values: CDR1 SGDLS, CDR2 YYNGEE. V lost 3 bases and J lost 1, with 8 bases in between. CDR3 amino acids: CASSDGGSNQPQHF. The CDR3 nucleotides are TGTGCCAGCAGCGACGGAGGGAGCAATCAGCCCCAGCATTTT.

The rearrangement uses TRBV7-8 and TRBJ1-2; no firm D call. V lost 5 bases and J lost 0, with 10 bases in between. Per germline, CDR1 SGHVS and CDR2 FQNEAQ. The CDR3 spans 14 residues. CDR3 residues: CASSEKTTNYGYTF. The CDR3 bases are TGTGCCAGCAGCGAAAAGACAACTAACTATGGCTACACCTTC.

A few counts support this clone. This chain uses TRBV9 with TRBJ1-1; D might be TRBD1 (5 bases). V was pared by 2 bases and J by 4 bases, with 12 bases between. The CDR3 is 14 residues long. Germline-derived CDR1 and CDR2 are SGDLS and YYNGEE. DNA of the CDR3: TGTGCCAGCAGCGTCGGACGAAGGGGCACTGAAGCTTTCTTT. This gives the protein CASSVGRRGTEAFF.

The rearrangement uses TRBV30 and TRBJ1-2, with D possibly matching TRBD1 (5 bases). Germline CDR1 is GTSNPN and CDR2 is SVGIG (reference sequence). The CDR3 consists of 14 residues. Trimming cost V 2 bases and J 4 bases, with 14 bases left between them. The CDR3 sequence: CAWSPQGKIYGYTF. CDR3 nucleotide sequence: TGTGCCTGGAGTCCCCAGGGCAAGATCTATGGCTACACCTTC.

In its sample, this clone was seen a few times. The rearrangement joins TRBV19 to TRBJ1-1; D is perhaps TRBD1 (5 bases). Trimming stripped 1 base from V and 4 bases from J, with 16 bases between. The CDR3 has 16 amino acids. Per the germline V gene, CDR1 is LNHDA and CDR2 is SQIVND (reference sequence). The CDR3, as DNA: TGTGCCAGTAGTATAGGAGTCCAGGGTGGTTTCACTGAAGCTTTCTTT. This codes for CASSIGVQGGFTEAFF.

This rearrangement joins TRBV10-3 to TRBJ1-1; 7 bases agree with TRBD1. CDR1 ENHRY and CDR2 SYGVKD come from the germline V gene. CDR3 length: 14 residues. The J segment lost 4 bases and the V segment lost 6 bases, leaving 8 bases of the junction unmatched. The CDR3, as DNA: TGTGCCATCAGCGGGGACAGATCTTCCACTGAAGCTTTCTTT. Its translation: CAISGDRSSTEAFF.

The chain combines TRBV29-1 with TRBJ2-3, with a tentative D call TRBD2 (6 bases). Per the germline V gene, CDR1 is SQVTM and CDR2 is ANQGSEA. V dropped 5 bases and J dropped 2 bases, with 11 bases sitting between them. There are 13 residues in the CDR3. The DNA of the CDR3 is TGCAGCGTTTCCGGGGGATCCACAGATACGCAGTATTTT. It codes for CSVSGGSTDTQYF.